One sample yielded the 4 T cell receptor beta chains listed below, sequenced in a study of T cells in Graves' hyperthyroidism and ophthalmopathy (dated by TCRdb to between 2019 and 2020). Libraries were prepared through multiplex PCR. Sequenced on an Illumina HiSeq 2000. Amplification of TCR beta CDR3 regions was carried out from RNA transcripts. The first round of RT-PCR for the TCR CDR3 was performed with the HTBI primer set and the Qiagen OneStep RT-PCR kit. Using fastp trimming at Q25 and MiXCR clonotype assembly, TCRdb reanalyzed the public sequencing data and kept in-frame beta chains. Rows are combined by CDR3 protein, so each entry shows the most common genes and DNA. Across this sample there are around 350,000 distinct CDR3 sequences, with approximately 14% seen only once. The leading ten clones occupy about 27% of the sample. Material: blood. The source is a woman aged 18-29 years with Graves' hyperthyroidism that later progressed to Graves' ophthalmopathy.

The rearrangement uses TRBV7-2 and TRBJ2-1; 7 nucleotides line up with TRBD1. From germline, CDR1 is SGHTA and CDR2 FQGNSA. Trimming took 5 bases from V and 3 from J; bases not matched to a gene: 4. The CDR3 has 14 amino acids. Here the CDR3 DNA reads TGTGCCAGCAGCGGACAGGCCCACTACAATGAGCAGTTCTTC. It codes for CASSGQAHYNEQFF.

This chain uses TRBV5-4 with TRBJ2-5; D might be TRBD1 or TRBD2, each matching 5 bases. Germline V gene lookup returns CDR1 SGHNT and CDR2 YYREEE (reference sequence). The V gene lost 2 bases and the J gene lost 0 bases, with 8 bases spanning the gap. The CDR3 has 14 amino acids. The CDR3 loop reads CASSFWGNQETQYF. The CDR3 nucleotides read TGTGCCAGCAGCTTTTGGGGGAACCAAGAGACCCAGTACTTC.

The chain is built from TRBV11-2 and TRBJ2-7, with TRBD2 identical over 10 bases. This CDR3 region has 15 residues. Per the germline V gene, CDR1 is SGHAT and CDR2 is FQNNGV. V gave up 1 base and J gave up 3 bases; unmatched junction bases: 3. In DNA, the CDR3 is TGTGCCAGCAGCTTAGCCCCTAGCGGGAGCTACGAGCAGTACTTC. Residues: CASSLAPSGSYEQYF.

V gene TRBV6-5 combines with J gene TRBJ1-5; TRBD1 might be the D (6 bases). The CDR3 is 14 residues long. V was clipped by 2 bases and J by 5 bases, with 10 bases between them. The germline V gene encodes CDR1 MNHEY and CDR2 SVGAGI. For the CDR3, the DNA is TGTGCCAGCAGTTACCCGGGGGGCGATCAGCCCCAGCATTTT. Its translation is CASSYPGGDQPQHF.